Each of the 27 T cell receptor beta chains below was sequenced from the same sample in a study of blood T cell repertoires in COVID-19. The table came from immunoSEQ multiplex PCR; TCRdb's copy has only in-frame clones and leaves some out. The sample shows 350,000 to 400,000 clones, approximately 89% of them seen only once. What was sequenced was PBMCs or T cells enriched from blood (not recorded which). The source of these receptors is a woman aged 25 to 39 who had recovered from COVID-19.

This clone was picked up one time. This chain connects TRBV5-5 to TRBJ2-1; D may be TRBD2 (6 bases). Looked up from germline, CDR1 is SGHKS and CDR2 is YYEKEE (reference sequence). The CDR3 spans 17 residues. Trimming stripped 6 bases from V and 0 bases from J, with 19 bases between. CDR3 region: CASTVVSGHGSYNEQFF. Here the CDR3 DNA reads TGTGCCAGCACTGTTGTAAGCGGGCATGGCTCCTACAATGAGCAGTTCTTC.

The V gene is TRBV7-9, the J gene TRBJ2-1; the match to TRBD1 covers 9 bases. CDR3 length: 14 amino acids. Germline CDR1 and CDR2: SEHNR and FQNEAQ (reference sequence). V lost 8 bases and J lost 2; bases outside the gene matches: 4. The CDR3 spells CASWGQGPYNEQFF. DNA of the CDR3: TGTGCCAGCTGGGGACAGGGACCCTACAATGAGCAGTTCTTC.

The table lists this clone with a few counts. This chain connects TRBV15 to TRBJ1-5; tentatively, D is TRBD1 (6 bases). The germline V gene has CDR1 LNHNV and CDR2 YYDKDF (reference sequence). Trimming pared 3 bases from V and 1 base from J, leaving 10 bases between. The CDR3 runs 15 residues. CDR3 DNA: TGTGCCACCAGCAGTGAAACAGGGAGCAATCAGCCCCAGCATTTT. This gives the protein CATSSETGSNQPQHF.

The gene calls are TRBV30 and TRBJ1-5; D call uncertain. There are 12 residues in the CDR3. V shed 2 bases and J shed 6 bases, with 8 bases lying between them. Germline CDR1 and CDR2: GTSNPN and SVGIG (reference sequence). The CDR3 is CAWSPAGQPQHF. CDR3 nucleotide sequence: TGTGCCTGGAGTCCCGCGGGTCAGCCCCAGCATTTT.

The chain couples TRBV6-1 to TRBJ2-5; D gene unclear. CDR1 and CDR2 (germline): MNHNS, SASEGT. Between the trimmed V and J ends, which lost 2 bases and 2 bases, there was a span of 15 bases. The CDR3 totals 16 residues. DNA of the CDR3: TGTGCCAGCAGTGAATCAGTGGCAGGCCAACAAGAGACCCAGTACTTC. Translation gives CASSESVAGQQETQYF.

This clone has just one count. This sequence joins TRBV11-1 and TRBJ1-2, with 7 bases matching TRBD1. The CDR3 is 16 residues long. V was clipped by 5 bases and J by 4 bases; unmatched bases: 13. Germline lookup yields CDR1 SGHAT and CDR2 FQDESV (reference sequence). The CDR3 coding sequence is TGTGCCAGCAGCCGGGGGACAGCAAATTTTTTCTATGGCTACACCTTC. Translated: CASSRGTANFFYGYTF.

The V call is TRBV6-2 or TRBV6-3, the J call TRBJ1-1, with 8 bases lining up with TRBD1. Germline V gene data show CDR1 as MNHEY and CDR2 as SVGEGT. The CDR3 extends over 13 amino acids. V lost 2 bases, J lost 10 bases, and 6 bases stayed unmatched. In nucleotides, the CDR3 is TGTGCCAGCAGTTACGCGGCAGGGGGCCCAGCTTTCTTT. This gives the protein CASSYAAGGPAFF.

V is TRBV11-2 and J is TRBJ1-2; 9 nucleotides line up with TRBD1. V shed 6 bases and J 0 bases; nucleotides not matched to a gene: 8. Germline V gives CDR1 SGHAT, CDR2 FQNNGV. This CDR3 is built from 16 residues. The CDR3 here is CASRAPGTGTNYGYTF. CDR3 nucleotides: TGTGCCAGCAGAGCCCCCGGGACAGGGACTAACTATGGCTACACCTTC.

V usage is TRBV28 and J usage is TRBJ1-5, with 10 bases fitting TRBD1. With 1 base clipped from V and 7 bases from J, the junction kept 7 bases outside the gene matches. The CDR3 totals 16 residues. In germline, CDR1 is MDHEN, CDR2 SYDVKM. CDR3 loop: CASSLLGQGFTQPQHF. CDR3 coding DNA: TGTGCCAGCAGTTTATTGGGACAGGGGTTCACACAGCCCCAGCATTTT.

The chain combines TRBV18 with TRBJ1-2; D might be TRBD1 (5 bases). CDR3 size: 13 residues. Trimming took 3 bases from V and 5 from J, leaving 10 bases between them. The germline V gene has CDR1 KGHSH and CDR2 LQKENI. CDR3 amino acids: CASSPGGGYGYTF. In DNA form, the CDR3 reads TGTGCCAGCTCACCGGGGGGAGGATATGGCTACACCTTC.

This rearrangement joins TRBV27 to TRBJ2-2; TRBD2 agrees at 7 bases. Germline V lookup: CDR1 MNHEY, CDR2 SMNVEV (reference sequence). Trimming cost V 7 bases and J 7 bases; bases outside gene matches: 12. This CDR3 has 15 residues. CDR3 sequence reads: CASKGGLKRSGELFF. CDR3 DNA: TGTGCCAGCAAGGGAGGGCTGAAGAGGAGCGGGGAGCTGTTTTTT.

The chain joins TRBV15 to TRBJ1-4, with a weak D call TRBD1 (6 bases). Deletions cut 6 bases from V and 10 bases from J, with 18 bases between. The germline V gene encodes CDR1 LNHNV and CDR2 YYDKDF (reference sequence). The CDR3 runs 14 residues. The CDR3 DNA sequence: TGTGCCACCAGTACTGGGGGCTTGTGGGGAAAACTGTTTTTT. It codes for CATSTGGLWGKLFF.

V and J are TRBV7-2 and TRBJ2-3; D is ambiguous. Trimming took off 10 bases at V and 0 bases at J, with 8 bases between the two ends. Germline V CDR1 and CDR2: SGHTA, FQGNSA. The CDR3 runs 12 residues. CDR3 DNA sequence: TGTGCCATGAGCCTTAGCACAGATACGCAGTATTTT. Translated: CAMSLSTDTQYF.

In its sample, this clone was seen once. The chain joins TRBV19 to TRBJ2-2; D is uncertain. CDR1 and CDR2 from the germline V gene are LNHDA and SQIVND (reference sequence). V lost 3 bases and J 6 bases, leaving 11 bases between the germline ends. The CDR3 extends over 14 amino acids. CDR3 residues: CASSIPGRPGELFF. CDR3 in DNA: TGTGCCAGTAGTATCCCCGGCAGGCCCGGGGAGCTGTTTTTT.

The chain links TRBV7-9 to TRBJ1-6; D is perhaps TRBD1 (6 bases). V dropped 0 bases and J dropped 8 bases, with 8 bases sitting between them. The CDR3 contains 14 residues. The V gene's germline CDR1 is SEHNR and CDR2 FQNEAQ (reference sequence). CDR3 sequence: CASSLAPGDSPLHF. Written as DNA, the CDR3 is TGTGCCAGCAGCTTAGCGCCAGGGGATTCACCCCTCCACTTT.

The chain carries TRBV24-1 and TRBJ2-3; TRBD2 matches at 9 bases. With 10 bases clipped from V and 2 bases from J, the junction kept 9 bases outside the gene matches. Germline V lookup: CDR1 KGHDR, CDR2 SFDVKD. The CDR3 has 15 amino acids. The CDR3 region is CATRKAGGFTDTQYF. DNA of the CDR3: TGTGCCACGCGAAAAGCGGGAGGATTCACAGATACGCAGTATTTT.

The genes are TRBV2 and TRBJ1-2; 10 positions agree with TRBD1. Germline CDR1 reads SNHLY; CDR2 reads FYNNEI. Trimming removed 6 bases from V and 0 bases from J; junction bases left unmatched: 10. The CDR3 covers 17 residues. In DNA, the CDR3 is TGTGCCAGCAGGCCGGACAGGGGGAGGATGGCTAACTATGGCTACACCTTC. Translated, it gives CASRPDRGRMANYGYTF.

This chain links TRBV5-4 with TRBJ1-2; D perhaps matches TRBD1 (5 bases). V was trimmed by 2 bases and J by 1 base, leaving 6 bases between them. The CDR3 is made up of 13 amino acids. CDR1 and CDR2 (germline): SGHNT, YYREEE (reference sequence). The CDR3 bases are TGTGCCAGCAGCTTAGACAGTAACTATGGCTACACCTTC. Residues: CASSLDSNYGYTF.

The V and J genes are TRBV12-5 and TRBJ1-4; unclear D gene. From germline, CDR1 is LGHNT and CDR2 FRNRAP. This CDR3 has 19 residues. Between the trimmed V and J ends, which lost 2 bases and 2 bases, there was a span of 21 bases. CDR3 residues: CASGLFTHLLGETNEKLFF. CDR3 bases: TGTGCTAGTGGTTTGTTTACCCACCTCCTTGGTGAGACTAATGAAAAACTGTTTTTT. The full variable domain, completed using reference TRBV12-5 and TRBJ1-4, is DARVTQTPRHKVTEMGQEVTMRCQPILGHNTVFWYRQTMMQGLELLAYFRNRAPLDDSGMPKDRFSAEMPDATLATLKIQPSEPRDSAVYFCASGLFTHLLGETNEKLFFGSGTQLSVL.

The chain uses TRBV5-6 and TRBJ2-7; D unclear. Germline CDR1 is SGHDT and CDR2 is YYEEEE. V gave up 4 bases and J gave up 0 bases, with 11 bases separating them. This CDR3 comprises 14 residues. The CDR3 loop is CASSPSHTSYEQYF. The CDR3 DNA reads as TGTGCCAGCAGCCCCTCGCACACCTCCTACGAGCAGTACTTC.

This clone showed up just once. The chain carries TRBV27 and TRBJ2-1; 10 nucleotides match TRBD1. Germline V gene sequence: CDR1 MNHEY, CDR2 SMNVEV (reference sequence). With 6 bases clipped from V and 10 bases from J, the junction kept 15 bases outside the gene matches. This CDR3 region has 16 residues. CDR3 residues: CASSISGTGARGEQFF. In DNA, the CDR3 is TGTGCCAGCAGCATTTCCGGGACAGGGGCCCGGGGCGAGCAGTTCTTC.

This sequence joins TRBV4-3 and TRBJ1-6; 7 bases line up with TRBD1. Trimming removed 3 bases from V and 9 bases from J; junction bases left unmatched: 8. The CDR3 is 15 amino acids. Germline CDR1 LGHNA, CDR2 YSLEER. In DNA, the CDR3 is TGCGCCAGCAGCCAGCGACAGGGATTAACTTCACCCCTCCACTTT. This sequence encodes CASSQRQGLTSPLHF.

The gene calls are TRBV7-8 and TRBJ2-1, with 9 positions matching TRBD1. Germline lookup yields CDR1 SGHVS and CDR2 FQNEAQ. The ends lost 2 bases at V and 4 bases at J; junction bases unmatched: 15. The CDR3 length is 19 residues. Here the CDR3 reads CASSLREARGTGLYNEQFF. CDR3 nucleotide sequence: TGTGCCAGCAGCTTAAGGGAAGCTAGGGGGACAGGGCTATACAATGAGCAGTTCTTC.

V and J are TRBV5-1 and TRBJ1-2; 9 positions agree with TRBD1. The CDR3 extends over 14 amino acids. Germline CDR1 SGHRS, CDR2 YFSETQ. J was trimmed by 8 bases and V by 3 bases; bases with no gene match: 8. CDR3: CASSSAAGTGGYTF. CDR3 nucleotides: TGCGCCAGCAGCTCGGCTGCCGGGACAGGGGGCTACACCTTC. The complete variable domain, with remaining parts taken from reference TRBV5-1 and TRBJ1-2, reads KAGVTQTPRYLIKTRGQQVTLSCSPISGHRSVSWYQQTPGQGLQFLFEYFSETQRNKGNFPGRFSGRQFSNSRSEMNVSTLELGDSALYLCASSSAAGTGGYTFGSGTRLTVV.

There are a few counts of this clone. Here the CDR3 DNA reads TGTGCCAGCAGATCCGGGACAGGGACTCAGCCCCAGCATTTT. It yields the protein CASRSGTGTQPQHF. The chain links TRBV28 to TRBJ1-5, with 9 bases fitting TRBD1. The junction had 6 bases not matched to a gene; V was cut back by 6 bases and J by 6 bases. Germline CDR1 is MDHEN and CDR2 is SYDVKM. The CDR3 extends over 14 amino acids.

This clone has just a few counts. The chain joins TRBV11-2 to TRBJ2-1; D is possibly TRBD1 (6 bases). Trimming pared 5 bases from V and 6 bases from J, leaving 14 bases between. CDR3 length equals 14 residues. Germline V lookup: CDR1 SGHAT, CDR2 FQNNGV. CDR3 protein: CASSQLGGSNEQFF. The CDR3 DNA sequence: TGTGCCAGCAGCCAATTAGGGGGTTCCAATGAGCAGTTCTTC.

This chain links TRBV28 with TRBJ1-2; no reliable D call. V was pared by 2 bases and J by 10 bases, with 14 bases between. CDR1 is MDHEN and CDR2 is SYDVKM in the germline V gene. There are 13 residues in the CDR3. CDR3: CASSLNRGRDYTF. The CDR3 DNA is TGTGCCAGCAGTTTAAACCGGGGAAGGGACTACACCTTC.